These 22 T cell receptor beta chains were all obtained from the same sample, sequenced in a study of T cells in Graves' hyperthyroidism and ophthalmopathy. RNA transcripts served as the template for amplifying TCR beta CDR3 regions. HTBI primers were employed in a first-round RT-PCR of the TCR CDR3. TCRdb called the multiplex PCR reads again in MiXCR, with one record for every CDR3 protein. The table includes 620,000 or so distinct CDR3 sequences, about 14% detected once. The sample consisted of blood. The source of these receptors is a woman aged 45-65 years with Graves' ophthalmopathy.

The rearrangement uses TRBV7-9 and TRBJ2-5; D may be TRBD1 or TRBD2 (5 bases each). The CDR3 loop spans 18 amino acids. Trimming shortened V by 3 bases and J by 5 bases, and 25 bases separated the two germline ends. Per the germline V gene, CDR1 is SEHNR and CDR2 is FQNEAQ (reference sequence). The CDR3 protein is CASSLDGDQLNPRETQYF. The DNA for the CDR3 is TGTGCCAGCAGCTTGGACGGGGACCAATTAAACCCTAGGGAGACCCAGTACTTC.

The chain recombines TRBV12-3 or TRBV12-4 with TRBJ1-6, with 7 bases fitting TRBD1. V shed 5 bases and J 6 bases; nucleotides not matched to a gene: 7. The CDR3 has 15 residues. The CDR3 nucleotides are TGTGCCAGCAGTCCGCGACAGGGCTCTAATTCACCCCTCCACTTT. Its translation: CASSPRQGSNSPLHF.

This clonotype was observed at least ten times. J is TRBJ2-7 and V is TRBV3-1; 8 bases line up with TRBD2. V dropped 2 bases and J dropped 6; count of bases not matched to a gene: 9. From germline, CDR1 is LGHDT and CDR2 YNNKEL (reference sequence). The CDR3 is made up of 15 amino acids. This chain's CDR3 is CASSQTGAGEGEQYF. CDR3 nucleotides: TGTGCCAGCAGCCAAACCGGAGCGGGAGAGGGCGAGCAGTACTTC.

This clonotype showed up just a few times. The chain recombines TRBV6-1 with TRBJ1-5; 9 bases fit TRBD1. CDR1 is MNHNS and CDR2 is SASEGT in the germline V gene. The CDR3 has 15 amino acids. V lost 6 bases, J lost 5 bases, and 8 bases stayed unmatched. The CDR3 reads CASSPGTGSHQPQHF. CDR3 nucleotides: TGTGCCAGCAGCCCCGGGACAGGGAGTCATCAGCCCCAGCATTTT.

This clonotype was seen repeatedly, ten times or more. J is TRBJ2-1 and V is TRBV28; maybe TRBD1 (6 bases). Germline CDR1 is MDHEN and CDR2 is SYDVKM. This CDR3 has 16 amino acids. Trimming stripped 5 bases from V and 6 bases from J, with 20 bases between. CDR3 sequence reads: CASSAPDRLGGNEQFF. CDR3 in DNA: TGTGCCAGCAGTGCCCCTGACAGGCTAGGAGGCAATGAGCAGTTCTTC.

This clonotype has at least ten counts. This chain joins TRBV28 and TRBJ2-1; TRBD1 aligns across 9 bases. Germline trimming cut 3 bases from V and 4 bases from J; bases unmatched to any gene: 7. There are 16 residues in the CDR3. Germline CDR1 MDHEN, CDR2 SYDVKM. CDR3 sequence (DNA): TGTGCCAGCAGTTTCCCCGGGACAGGGCCTTACAATGAGCAGTTCTTC. This gives the protein CASSFPGTGPYNEQFF.

There are a few counts of this clonotype. The chain couples TRBV5-6 to TRBJ1-3; no clear D gene. With 0 bases removed from V and 0 bases from J, the gap between germline ends came to 10 bases. CDR3 length equals 16 residues. Per germline, CDR1 SGHDT and CDR2 YYEEEE. DNA for the CDR3: TGTGCCAGCAGCTTGGCCGGTGTCGCCTCTGGAAACACCATATATTTT. Translated: CASSLAGVASGNTIYF. Full variable domain (remainder filled in from reference TRBV5-6 and TRBJ1-3): DAGVTQSPTHLIKTRGQQVTLRCSPKSGHDTVSWYQQALGQGPQFIFQYYEEEERQRGNFPDRFSGHQFPNYSSELNVNALLLGDSALYLCASSLAGVASGNTIYFGEGSWLTVV.

This clonotype was picked up many times. The chain uses TRBV3-1 and TRBJ2-7; 7 bases match TRBD2. CDR1 and CDR2 from the germline V gene are LGHDT and YNNKEL (reference sequence). This CDR3 has 16 amino acids. With V trimmed by 4 bases and J by 2 bases, 11 bases remained unmatched. CDR3 sequence reads: CASSPDPLGLTYEQYF. CDR3 in DNA: TGTGCCAGCAGCCCCGACCCCCTGGGACTAACCTACGAGCAGTACTTC.

This clonotype was detected many times. This sequence joins TRBV6-2 or TRBV6-3 and TRBJ2-7, with TRBD2 identical over 8 bases. Losses at the gene ends were 2 bases for V and 0 bases for J; bases not matched to a gene: 9. Germline loops: CDR1 MNHEY, CDR2 SVGEGT. The CDR3 is 17 amino acids. CDR3 loop: CASSYNPTSESSYEQYF. Here the CDR3 DNA reads TGTGCCAGCAGTTACAACCCGACTAGCGAGAGCTCCTACGAGCAGTACTTC.

This clonotype was counted only a few times. This rearrangement joins TRBV4-3 to TRBJ2-2; no clear D. The V and J ends lost 0 bases and 8 bases respectively, with 13 bases between them. Germline-derived CDR1 and CDR2 are LGHNA and YSLEER. There are 15 residues in the CDR3. The CDR3 protein is CASSQDLLVPGELFF. Written as DNA, the CDR3 is TGCGCCAGCAGCCAAGATCTCTTAGTTCCGGGGGAGCTGTTTTTT.

This clonotype has ten or more counts. The rearrangement uses TRBV12-3 or TRBV12-4 and TRBJ2-3; TRBD2 is a possible D gene (5 bases). The CDR3 contains 15 residues. The V end lost 6 bases, the J end lost 2 bases, and 15 bases lay between the germline ends. The CDR3 reads CASRARELYTDTQYF. The CDR3 DNA reads TGTGCCAGCAGGGCACGGGAACTATACACAGATACGCAGTATTTT.

This clonotype has ten or more counts. The J gene is TRBJ2-1, the V gene TRBV7-8; the match to TRBD1 covers 10 bases. This CDR3 has 17 residues. V trimming: 3 bases; J trimming: 6 bases; junction bases outside the gene matches: 11. Germline V lookup: CDR1 SGHVS, CDR2 FQNEAQ. The DNA for the CDR3 is TGTGCCAGCAGCTTTCGTTTGGGGACAGGGGTGCTCAATGAGCAGTTCTTC. As protein: CASSFRLGTGVLNEQFF.

This clonotype appeared many times. J is TRBJ1-2 and V is TRBV12-3 or TRBV12-4; D not resolved. The CDR3 contains 15 residues. V was shortened by 6 bases and J by 8 bases, with 22 bases between the two germline ends. The CDR3, as DNA: TGTGCCAGCAGCTCACTGTTCTGGAGTAAGGGCGGCTACACCTTC. Residues: CASSSLFWSKGGYTF.

To note about this clonotype: Since a much larger clone is just one base distant, this may be a read error. The rearrangement uses TRBV28 and TRBJ2-7; 9 bases line up with TRBD2. Germline assignment: CDR1 MDHEN and CDR2 SYDVKM. V was pared by 5 bases and J by 4 bases, with 9 bases of the junction left unmatched. This CDR3 spans 15 amino acids. The CDR3, as DNA: TGTGCCAGCAGTCAGCCGCTAGCGGGAAGGTACGAGCAGTACTTC. Its protein product is CASSQPLAGRYEQYF.

This clonotype came up a few times. This chain links TRBV3-1 with TRBJ2-1; 10 bases are a match to TRBD2. The ends lost 2 bases at V and 6 bases at J; junction bases unmatched: 7. The CDR3 is 16 residues long. Per germline, CDR1 LGHDT and CDR2 YNNKEL (reference sequence). CDR3 bases: TGTGCCAGCAGCCAAACCGGGACTAGCGTACGCAATGAGCAGTTCTTC. Amino acid sequence: CASSQTGTSVRNEQFF.

This clonotype was detected ten times or more. The chain uses TRBV7-9 and TRBJ2-1; 11 bases fit TRBD2. J gave up 8 bases and V 0 bases, and 9 bases lay outside the gene matches. In germline, CDR1 is SEHNR, CDR2 FQNEAQ (reference sequence). This CDR3 has 17 amino acids. As DNA, the CDR3 is TGTGCCAGCAGCTTAGCGAGTCTAGCGGGAGGCGAGGATGAGCAGTTCTTC. Translated, it gives CASSLASLAGGEDEQFF.

For the CDR3, the DNA is TGTGCCAGCAGACGACTAGCGGGGGGGAATGAGCAGTTCTTC. It specifies CASRRLAGGNEQFF. The chain uses TRBV6-1 and TRBJ2-1; 14 bases are shared with TRBD2. Per the germline V gene, CDR1 is MNHNS and CDR2 is SASEGT. The V segment lost 6 bases and the J segment 7 bases; nucleotides outside the gene matches: 2. The CDR3 sequence is 14 residues long.

This clonotype showed up just a few times. A much larger clone lies a single base off, so this may be a read error. This chain joins TRBV11-2 and TRBJ2-2, with D uncertain. From germline, CDR1 is SGHAT and CDR2 FQNNGV. CDR3 length: 14 residues. As DNA, the CDR3 is TGTGCCAGCAGCTTAGGGGCGAACACCGAGGAGCTGTTTTTT. Amino acid sequence: CASSLGANTEELFF.

Worth noting for this clonotype: Just one base apart from a much larger clone, this may be a read error. V gene TRBV9 combines with J gene TRBJ2-3, with 10 bases identical to TRBD2. The CDR3 covers 18 residues. CDR1 and CDR2 (germline): SGDLS, YYNGEE. CDR3 residues: CVSSVVPTGTSATDTQYF. The CDR3 nucleotides read TGTGTCAGCAGCGTAGTACCCACCGGGACTAGCGCCACAGATACGCAGTATTTT.

This clonotype was observed a handful of times. The rearrangement joins TRBV19 to TRBJ2-7; D is tentatively TRBD1 or TRBD2 (5 bases each). Germline V gene lookup returns CDR1 LNHDA and CDR2 SQIVND (reference sequence). Trimming took 3 bases from V and 4 from J, leaving 16 bases between them. The CDR3 is made up of 15 amino acids. CDR3 coding DNA: TGTGCCAGTAGTATTCTCGGGACGACCCTTTACGAGCAGTACTTC. Translation gives CASSILGTTLYEQYF.

In this sample, this clonotype turned up many times. V gene TRBV12-3 or TRBV12-4 combines with J gene TRBJ2-3; 11 positions agree with TRBD2. The ends lost 5 bases at V and 0 bases at J; junction bases unmatched: 4. CDR3 size: 16 residues. The CDR3 is CASSPPSGRSTDTQYF. CDR3 nucleotides: TGTGCCAGCAGTCCCCCTAGCGGGAGGAGCACAGATACGCAGTATTTT.

The chain couples TRBV15 to TRBJ1-4, with D perhaps matching TRBD1 (6 bases). Trimming removed 1 base from V and 7 bases from J, with 16 bases in between. CDR3 length: 16 residues. Per germline, CDR1 LNHNV and CDR2 YYDKDF (reference sequence). CDR3 protein: CATSRVTGGLGEKLFF. The CDR3 DNA reads as TGTGCCACCAGCAGAGTCACCGGGGGGCTAGGTGAAAAACTGTTTTTT.